This T cell receptor (beta chain) was recorded in a study of T-cell reconstitution after alpha-beta-depleted transplantation in children. This clonotype was observed at least ten times. TCRbeta library preparation incorporated unique molecular identifiers. Via MiXCR, TCRdb re-called the PCR reads, giving one row per CDR3 protein. The repertoire includes about 480,000 distinct CDR3 sequences, roughly an eighth of them detected once, and around 5.8% sits in the top ten. Germline-derived CDR1 and CDR2 are MNHEY and SMNVEV (reference sequence). This CDR3 spans 14 amino acids. J lost 3 bases, V lost 5 bases, and 2 bases had no gene match.

The sequenced sample was PBMCs from the stem cell graft donor, obtained from the stem cell graft. The genes are TRBV27 and TRBJ2-1, with 9 bases that match TRBD2. The receptor was derived from a human donor who donated a stem cell graft to a child with combined immunodeficiency. The CDR3 is CASSRTSDYNEQFF. The DNA of the CDR3 is TGTGCCAGCAGTAGGACTAGCGACTACAATGAGCAGTTCTTC.